Listed below are T cell receptor beta chains from one sample, sequenced in a study of regulatory T cells in long-lasting Graves disease. TCRdb re-called the multiplex PCR reads with MiXCR, one entry per CDR3 protein. The sample has roughly 360,000 distinct CDR3 sequences, over 9.5% seen once; the top ten hold under 20%. This sample was shared with a second study, whose subject was T cells in Graves' hyperthyroidism and ophthalmopathy.

The sample here was peripheral blood mononuclear cells (PBMCs), taken at new diagnosis, from a patient treated with antithyroid drugs. The receptors were gathered from a woman aged 18-30 years with Graves disease. CDR3s include the opening cysteine and the closing phenylalanine or tryptophan. Fields, in order: CDR3 length, clone size, D gene, V gene, J gene, CDR3 protein, CDR3 DNA. The D gene is left open where the match is weak. The size entry is marked missing in some rows and otherwise reads once, few, many or a size class.

len: 18; abundance: few; d_gene: TRBD1; v_gene: TRBV7-6; j_gene: TRBJ2-6; CDR3aa: CASSLGGRGLSGANVLTF; CDR3nt: TGTGCCAGCAGCTTAGGCGGCAGGGGGCTGTCTGGGGCCAACGTCCTGACTTTC
len: 18; abundance: many; d_gene: .; v_gene: TRBV6-2/TRBV6-3; j_gene: TRBJ2-3; CDR3aa: CASSYRSGGGGSTDTQYF; CDR3nt: TGTGCCAGCAGTTACAGGAGTGGCGGCGGGGGCAGCACAGATACGCAGTATTTT
len: 15; abundance: many; d_gene: .; v_gene: TRBV7-9; j_gene: TRBJ2-3; CDR3aa: CASSLQGSEADTQYF; CDR3nt: TGTGCCAGCAGCTTACAGGGTTCAGAGGCAGATACGCAGTATTTT
len: 17; abundance: .; d_gene: .; v_gene: TRBV20-1; j_gene: TRBJ2-6; CDR3aa: CSAPLLRGNSGANVLTF; CDR3nt: TGCAGTGCCCCATTGTTACGGGGAAACTCTGGGGCCAACGTCCTGACTTTC
len: 17; abundance: many; d_gene: .; v_gene: TRBV28; j_gene: TRBJ1-3; CDR3aa: CASSPSFGVISGNTIYF; CDR3nt: TGTGCCAGCAGTCCCTCTTTCGGGGTAATCTCTGGAAACACCATATATTTT
len: 12; abundance: many; d_gene: .; v_gene: TRBV3-1; j_gene: TRBJ2-1; CDR3aa: CASSRVEAEQFF; CDR3nt: TGTGCCAGCAGCCGCGTCGAGGCTGAGCAGTTCTTC
len: 15; abundance: many; d_gene: .; v_gene: TRBV5-1; j_gene: TRBJ1-2; CDR3aa: CASSHQGKANYGYTF; CDR3nt: TGCGCCAGCAGCCACCAGGGAAAGGCTAACTATGGCTACACCTTC
len: 15; abundance: many; d_gene: .; v_gene: TRBV15; j_gene: TRBJ2-3; CDR3aa: CATSRAGQSTDTQYF; CDR3nt: TGTGCCACCAGCAGAGCCGGACAGAGCACAGATACGCAGTATTTT
len: 16; abundance: many; d_gene: TRBD1; v_gene: TRBV7-2; j_gene: TRBJ1-5; CDR3aa: CASSKGTALRHQPQHF; CDR3nt: TGTGCCAGCAGCAAAGGGACAGCCTTACGCCATCAGCCCCAGCATTTT
len: 16; abundance: many; d_gene: TRBD2; v_gene: TRBV6-1; j_gene: TRBJ2-7; CDR3aa: CASSSTRWAGDNEQYF; CDR3nt: TGTGCCAGCAGCTCTACCCGATGGGCGGGAGATAACGAGCAGTACTTC
len: 16; abundance: many; d_gene: TRBD1; v_gene: TRBV4-2; j_gene: TRBJ1-2; CDR3aa: CASSQDGRTGGYGYTF; CDR3nt: TGTGCCAGCAGCCAAGATGGGCGGACAGGGGGCTATGGCTACACCTTC
len: 11; abundance: many; d_gene: .; v_gene: TRBV28; j_gene: TRBJ2-3; CDR3aa: CASSKEDTQYF; CDR3nt: TGTGCCAGCAGTAAGGAAGATACGCAGTATTTT
len: 18; abundance: .; d_gene: TRBD2; v_gene: TRBV9; j_gene: TRBJ2-1; CDR3aa: CASSVAEILAGVYNEQFF; CDR3nt: TGTGCCAGCAGCGTAGCTGAAATCCTAGCGGGAGTCTACAATGAGCAGTTCTTC
len: 13; abundance: few; d_gene: TRBD2; v_gene: TRBV30; j_gene: TRBJ2-5; CDR3aa: CAGTRLARETQYF; CDR3nt: TGTGCCGGAACGCGACTAGCTCGGGAGACCCAGTACTTC
len: 14; abundance: few; d_gene: .; v_gene: TRBV30; j_gene: TRBJ2-1; CDR3aa: CAWEGSGDYNEQFF; CDR3nt: TGTGCCTGGGAAGGGTCCGGAGATTACAATGAGCAGTTCTTC
len: 14; abundance: many; d_gene: .; v_gene: TRBV30; j_gene: TRBJ2-1; CDR3aa: CAWRSGPLPGEQFF; CDR3nt: TGTGCCTGGAGGTCCGGGCCTCTGCCGGGGGAGCAGTTCTTC
len: 14; abundance: many; d_gene: .; v_gene: TRBV7-6; j_gene: TRBJ2-5; CDR3aa: CASSTRKKEETQYF; CDR3nt: TGTGCCAGCAGCACGCGTAAAAAGGAGGAGACCCAGTACTTC
len: 15; abundance: many; d_gene: .; v_gene: TRBV4-2; j_gene: TRBJ2-5; CDR3aa: CASSQDWLGDETQYF; CDR3nt: TGTGCCAGCAGCCAAGATTGGCTAGGGGATGAGACCCAGTACTTC
len: 15; abundance: once; d_gene: .; v_gene: TRBV20-1; j_gene: TRBJ1-6; CDR3aa: CSAVGHLRGNSPLHF; CDR3nt: TGCAGTGCTGTTGGGCACCTCCGTGGTAATTCACCCCTCCACTTT
len: 14; abundance: .; d_gene: TRBD1; v_gene: TRBV6-1; j_gene: TRBJ1-2; CDR3aa: CASSDPGTGYGYTF; CDR3nt: TGTGCCAGCAGCGATCCCGGGACAGGCTATGGCTACACCTTC
len: 17; abundance: .; d_gene: TRBD2; v_gene: TRBV12-3/TRBV12-4; j_gene: TRBJ2-1; CDR3aa: CASSLHAAGAQYNEQFF; CDR3nt: TGTGCCAGCAGTTTACACGCAGCGGGAGCGCAATACAATGAGCAGTTCTTC
len: 15; abundance: .; d_gene: .; v_gene: TRBV5-4; j_gene: TRBJ2-7; CDR3aa: CASSLSTDMRYEQYF; CDR3nt: TGTGCCAGCAGCTTGAGTACGGATATGAGATACGAGCAGTACTTC
len: 18; abundance: .; d_gene: .; v_gene: TRBV7-6; j_gene: TRBJ2-2; CDR3aa: CASSSFVGRAEATGELFF; CDR3nt: TGTGCCAGCAGCTCCTTCGTGGGTAGGGCAGAGGCCACCGGGGAGCTGTTTTTT
len: 13; abundance: many; d_gene: .; v_gene: TRBV29-1; j_gene: TRBJ2-3; CDR3aa: CSVGAGSTDTQYF; CDR3nt: TGCAGCGTCGGGGCGGGGAGCACAGATACGCAGTATTTT
len: 15; abundance: .; d_gene: TRBD2; v_gene: TRBV5-1; j_gene: TRBJ2-5; CDR3aa: CASSPGGTPQETQYF; CDR3nt: TGCGCCAGCAGCCCGGGAGGGACCCCGCAGGAGACCCAGTACTTC
len: 14; abundance: many; d_gene: TRBD2; v_gene: TRBV6-2/TRBV6-3; j_gene: TRBJ2-3; CDR3aa: CASSYELAGDTQYF; CDR3nt: TGTGCCAGCAGTTATGAGCTAGCGGGAGATACGCAGTATTTT
len: 12; abundance: few; d_gene: .; v_gene: TRBV3-1; j_gene: TRBJ2-5; CDR3aa: CASNSRRETQYF; CDR3nt: TGTGCCAGCAACTCTAGAAGAGAGACCCAGTACTTC
len: 15; abundance: many; d_gene: TRBD2; v_gene: TRBV4-2; j_gene: TRBJ2-7; CDR3aa: CASSQASGRPTEQYF; CDR3nt: TGTGCCAGCAGCCAAGCTAGCGGGAGGCCTACAGAGCAGTACTTC
len: 14; abundance: many; d_gene: .; v_gene: TRBV30; j_gene: TRBJ2-4; CDR3aa: CAWEPGLSANIQYF; CDR3nt: TGTGCCTGGGAACCGGGCCTCTCGGCAAACATTCAGTACTTC
len: 14; abundance: .; d_gene: TRBD1; v_gene: TRBV5-1; j_gene: TRBJ2-7; CDR3aa: CASRRRDRDCEQYF; CDR3nt: TGCGCCAGCAGACGAAGGGACAGGGACTGCGAGCAGTACTTC
len: 15; abundance: many; d_gene: TRBD1; v_gene: TRBV28; j_gene: TRBJ1-6; CDR3aa: CASSSRDRITSPLHF; CDR3nt: TGTGCCAGCAGTTCGAGGGACAGAATCACTTCACCCCTCCACTTT
len: 12; abundance: many; d_gene: .; v_gene: TRBV2; j_gene: TRBJ2-5; CDR3aa: CASADRAATQYF; CDR3nt: TGTGCCAGCGCCGACCGTGCGGCGACCCAGTACTTC
len: 13; abundance: few; d_gene: .; v_gene: TRBV27; j_gene: TRBJ1-2; CDR3aa: CASSPSFNYGYTF; CDR3nt: TGTGCCAGCAGCCCGTCCTTTAACTATGGCTACACCTTC
len: 13; abundance: many; d_gene: .; v_gene: TRBV6-2/TRBV6-3; j_gene: TRBJ2-2; CDR3aa: CASTPSETGELFF; CDR3nt: TGTGCCAGCACTCCGAGCGAGACCGGGGAGCTGTTTTTT
len: 15; abundance: many; d_gene: .; v_gene: TRBV27; j_gene: TRBJ1-4; CDR3aa: CASSPTGWRGEKLFF; CDR3nt: TGTGCCAGCAGTCCTACAGGGTGGAGAGGAGAAAAACTGTTTTTT
len: 15; abundance: many; d_gene: .; v_gene: TRBV7-9; j_gene: TRBJ1-1; CDR3aa: CASSYPGLSNTEAFF; CDR3nt: TGTGCCAGCAGCTACCCGGGCCTTTCGAACACTGAAGCTTTCTTT
len: 15; abundance: few; d_gene: .; v_gene: TRBV7-3; j_gene: TRBJ2-1; CDR3aa: CASSPGSTPYNEQFF; CDR3nt: TGTGCCAGCAGCCCGGGGAGTACCCCTTACAATGAGCAGTTCTTC
len: 16; abundance: many; d_gene: .; v_gene: TRBV2; j_gene: TRBJ1-3; CDR3aa: CASLRTPGFSGNTIYF; CDR3nt: TGTGCCAGCTTGCGAACCCCGGGGTTCTCCGGAAACACCATATATTTT
len: 17; abundance: .; d_gene: TRBD1; v_gene: TRBV4-3; j_gene: TRBJ1-6; CDR3aa: CASSPTGESSYNSPLHF; CDR3nt: TGCGCCAGCAGCCCAACAGGGGAGAGCTCCTATAATTCACCCCTCCACTTT
len: 13; abundance: few; d_gene: .; v_gene: TRBV6-1; j_gene: TRBJ1-2; CDR3aa: CASSRAGSSGYTF; CDR3nt: TGTGCCAGCAGTAGAGCAGGGAGCTCTGGCTACACCTTC
len: 14; abundance: many; d_gene: .; v_gene: TRBV12-3/TRBV12-4; j_gene: TRBJ2-1; CDR3aa: CASTLRMVNNEQFF; CDR3nt: TGTGCCAGCACCCTTAGAATGGTAAACAATGAGCAGTTCTTC
len: 14; abundance: many; d_gene: .; v_gene: TRBV6-1; j_gene: TRBJ1-2; CDR3aa: CASSPETPNYGYTF; CDR3nt: TGTGCCAGCAGCCCCGAGACACCTAACTATGGCTACACCTTC
len: 18; abundance: many; d_gene: TRBD1; v_gene: TRBV3-1; j_gene: TRBJ2-3; CDR3aa: CASSQHYRDRGLTDTQYF; CDR3nt: TGTGCCAGCAGCCAACACTACCGGGACAGGGGGCTTACAGATACGCAGTATTTT
len: 13; abundance: .; d_gene: .; v_gene: TRBV6-5; j_gene: TRBJ2-4; CDR3aa: CASSYSVKNIQYF; CDR3nt: TGTGCCAGCAGTTACTCTGTCAAAAACATTCAGTACTTC
len: 12; abundance: many; d_gene: TRBD2; v_gene: TRBV6-1; j_gene: TRBJ2-1; CDR3aa: CASRDQLAGGFF; CDR3nt: TGTGCCAGCAGAGACCAACTAGCGGGAGGGTTCTTC
len: 13; abundance: many; d_gene: TRBD2; v_gene: TRBV7-2; j_gene: TRBJ2-1; CDR3aa: CASRLAGNNEQFF; CDR3nt: TGTGCCAGTAGACTAGCGGGGAACAATGAGCAGTTCTTC
len: 16; abundance: few; d_gene: .; v_gene: TRBV7-2; j_gene: TRBJ2-2; CDR3aa: CASSLVPLANTGELFF; CDR3nt: TGTGCCAGCAGCTTGGTGCCATTAGCGAACACCGGGGAGCTGTTTTTT
len: 17; abundance: .; d_gene: TRBD1; v_gene: TRBV11-2; j_gene: TRBJ1-1; CDR3aa: CASSLRTGANVNTEAFF; CDR3nt: TGCGCCAGCAGCCTTAGGACAGGGGCGAATGTGAACACTGAAGCTTTCTTT
len: 15; abundance: many; d_gene: TRBD1; v_gene: TRBV7-9; j_gene: TRBJ1-1; CDR3aa: CASSLTGGANTEAFF; CDR3nt: TGTGCCAGCAGCCTAACAGGGGGCGCAAACACTGAAGCTTTCTTT